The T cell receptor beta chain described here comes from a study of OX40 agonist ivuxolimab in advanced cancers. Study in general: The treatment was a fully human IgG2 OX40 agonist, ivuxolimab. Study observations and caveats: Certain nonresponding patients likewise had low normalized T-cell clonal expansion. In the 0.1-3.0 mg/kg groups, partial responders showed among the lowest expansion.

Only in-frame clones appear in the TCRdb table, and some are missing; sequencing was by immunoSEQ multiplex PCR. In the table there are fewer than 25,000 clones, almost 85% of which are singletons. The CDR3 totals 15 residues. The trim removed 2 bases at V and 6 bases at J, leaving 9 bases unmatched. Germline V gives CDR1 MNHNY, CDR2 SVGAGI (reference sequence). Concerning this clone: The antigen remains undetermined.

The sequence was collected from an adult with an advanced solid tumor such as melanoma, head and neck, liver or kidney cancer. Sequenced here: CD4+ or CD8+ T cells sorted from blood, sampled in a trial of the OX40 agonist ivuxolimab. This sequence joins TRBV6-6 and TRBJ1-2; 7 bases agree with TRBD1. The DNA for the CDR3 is TGTGCCAGCAGTTACGCCAAGAGGGGGCGCGATGGCTACACCTTC. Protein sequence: CASSYAKRGRDGYTF.